The clone carrying this T cell receptor (beta chain) occurred many times. The data belong to a study of metastatic and nonmetastatic thyroid tumors. Every patient underwent thyroid surgery untreated. TCRdb ran MiXCR on the PCR reads. The sample consists of tens of thousands of clones, under 15% of them appearing once. The clonotype was recovered from a female donor with papillary thyroid cancer or a benign thyroid nodule (not recorded which). Some clones in this sample may be carry-over from other donors' samples. Material for sequencing was tumor tissue.

CDR3 sequence reads: CASSLSPGELFF. CDR3 nucleotides: TGCGCCAGCAGCTTAAGCCCCGGGGAGCTGTTTTTT. This chain uses TRBV5-1 with TRBJ2-2, with D unclear. V was shortened by 2 bases and J by 6 bases, with 5 bases between the two germline ends. The CDR3 consists of 12 residues. Germline V gene lookup returns CDR1 SGHRS and CDR2 YFSETQ.